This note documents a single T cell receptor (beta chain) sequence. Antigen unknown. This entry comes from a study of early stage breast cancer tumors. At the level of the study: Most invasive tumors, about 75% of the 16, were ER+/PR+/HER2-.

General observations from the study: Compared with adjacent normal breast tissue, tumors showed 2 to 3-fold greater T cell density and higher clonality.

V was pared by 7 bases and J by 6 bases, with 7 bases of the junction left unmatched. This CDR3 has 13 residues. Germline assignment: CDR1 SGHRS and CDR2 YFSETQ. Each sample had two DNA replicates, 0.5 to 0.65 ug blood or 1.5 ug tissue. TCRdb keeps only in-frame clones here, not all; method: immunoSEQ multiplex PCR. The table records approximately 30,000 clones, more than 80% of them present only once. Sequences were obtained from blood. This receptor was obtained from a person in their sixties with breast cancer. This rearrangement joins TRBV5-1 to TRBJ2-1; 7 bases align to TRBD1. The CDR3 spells CASGRDSINEQFF. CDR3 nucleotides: TGCGCCAGCGGCCGGGACAGCATCAATGAGCAGTTCTTC.